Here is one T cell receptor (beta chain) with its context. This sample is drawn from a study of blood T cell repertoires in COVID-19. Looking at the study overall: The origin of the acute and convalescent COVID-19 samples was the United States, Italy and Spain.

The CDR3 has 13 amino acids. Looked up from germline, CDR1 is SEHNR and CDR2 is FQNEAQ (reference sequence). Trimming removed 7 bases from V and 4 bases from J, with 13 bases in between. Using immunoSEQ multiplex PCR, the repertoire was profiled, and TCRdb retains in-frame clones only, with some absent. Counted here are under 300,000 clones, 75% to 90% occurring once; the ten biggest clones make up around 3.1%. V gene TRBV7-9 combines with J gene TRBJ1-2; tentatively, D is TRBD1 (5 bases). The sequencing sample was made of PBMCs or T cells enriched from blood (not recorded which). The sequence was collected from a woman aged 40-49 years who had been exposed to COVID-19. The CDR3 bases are TGTGCCAGCACCCCCGACAGAACCTATGGCTACACCTTC. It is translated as CASTPDRTYGYTF. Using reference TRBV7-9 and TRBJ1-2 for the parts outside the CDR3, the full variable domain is DTGVSQNPRHKITKRGQNVTFRCDPISEHNRLYWYRQTLGQGPEFLTYFQNEAQLEKSRLLSDRFSAERPKGSFSTLEIQRTEQGDSAMYLCASTPDRTYGYTFGSGTRLTVV.